The 10 T cell receptor beta chains given below trace back to one sample, sequenced in a study of vaccination effects on CD4 cells after COVID-19. Before sequencing, viral peptide pools were used by the ViraFEST assay to expand antigen-specific CD4+ T cells. Upon completion of more than 9 days in culture, CD4+ T cells were isolated. The study found no prior SARS-CoV-2 infection in the vaccine recipients, who tested negative for nucleocapsid antibodies. Only in-frame clones appear in the TCRdb table, and some are missing; sequencing was by immunoSEQ multiplex PCR. The sample holds tens of thousands of clones, about four fifths seen once. Which antigens these TCRs recognize remains unknown. Sequenced here: CD4+ T cells from PBMCs cultured with HCoV-NL63 spike peptides, sampled before COVID-19 vaccination. All receptors come from a human donor who received a COVID-19 vaccine.

CDR3 DNA: TGTGCCAGCAGCCAACCCGACAGACCCCTCCACTTT. Protein product: CASSQPDRPLHF. The chain has TRBV3-1 (or the pseudogene TRBV3-2) and TRBJ1-6; TRBD1 might be the D (5 bases). The CDR3 has 12 amino acids. V was cut by 2 bases and J by 12 bases, with 8 bases left in between. CDR1 and CDR2 (germline): LGHDT, YNNKEL (reference sequence).

The chain uses TRBV29-1 and TRBJ2-3; D is tentatively TRBD1 or TRBD2 (5 bases each). This CDR3 spans 13 amino acids. The V and J ends lost 6 bases and 4 bases respectively, with 14 bases between them. CDR1 and CDR2 from the germline V gene are SQVTM and ANQGSEA. Here the CDR3 DNA reads TGCAGCGTCGGGACCAACAGTGCAGATACGCAGTATTTT. Translation gives CSVGTNSADTQYF.

This chain connects TRBV6-2 or TRBV6-3 to TRBJ1-6; TRBD1 aligns across 10 bases. CDR1 and CDR2 from the germline V gene are MNHEY and SVGEGT. This CDR3 has 14 residues. V shed 6 bases, J shed 7 bases, and the junction held 3 bases outside the gene matches. The CDR3 DNA reads TGTGCCAGCAGCCGGACAGGGGGAAATTCACCCCTCCACTTT. Amino acids: CASSRTGGNSPLHF.

V gene TRBV21-1 combines with J gene TRBJ1-1; the table's D gene call, TRBD1, was not cross checked with the DNA. TRBV21-1 is marked as a pseudogene. The CDR3 covers 15 residues. CDR3 residues: CASSPPGTGNTEAFF. The CDR3 DNA reads TGTGCCAGCAGCCCCCCCGGGACAGGGAACACTGAAGCTTTCTTT.

DNA of the CDR3: TGTGCCAGCAGCCAATTACTAGCGGGGGGGCCCAATGAGCAGTTCTTC. Protein: CASSQLLAGGPNEQFF. The rearrangement uses TRBV3-1 (or the pseudogene TRBV3-2) and TRBJ2-1, with 13 bases matching TRBD2. This CDR3 has 16 residues. V lost 2 bases, J lost 6 bases, and 4 bases stayed unmatched. The V gene's germline CDR1 is LGHDT and CDR2 YNNKEL (reference sequence).

The chain has TRBV4-1 and TRBJ1-1; D ambiguous. Germline-derived CDR1 and CDR2 are MGHRA and YSYEKL. V lost 5 bases and J lost 7, with 8 bases in between. There are 11 residues in the CDR3. The CDR3 DNA sequence: TGCGCCAGCAGCAGCTTAGGTGAAGCTTTCTTT. It encodes CASSSLGEAFF.

J is TRBJ1-2 and V is TRBV7-2; D is unresolved. Trimming shortened V by 3 bases and J by 5 bases, and 13 bases separated the two germline ends. Germline V lookup: CDR1 SGHTA, CDR2 FQGNSA. The CDR3 is made up of 14 amino acids. The CDR3 DNA reads as TGTGCCAGCAGCTTCGCGTCCCACTTATATGGCTACACCTTC. Its protein product is CASSFASHLYGYTF.

The rearrangement joins TRBV19 to TRBJ2-2, with a tentative D call TRBD1 (6 bases). The CDR3 runs to 17 residues. V shed 5 bases and J shed 7 bases, with 23 bases lying between them. Germline V gene lookup returns CDR1 LNHDA and CDR2 SQIVND (reference sequence). The CDR3: CASSPHLVQGTFGELFF. The CDR3 DNA is TGTGCCAGTAGTCCCCACCTGGTGCAGGGGACGTTCGGGGAGCTGTTTTTT. The full variable domain, completed using reference TRBV19 and TRBJ2-2, is DGGITQSPKYLFRKEGQNVTLSCEQNLNHDAMYWYRQDPGQGLRLIYYSQIVNDFQKGDIAEGYSVSREKKESFPLTVTSAQKNPTAFYLCASSPHLVQGTFGELFFGEGSRLTVL.

This chain joins TRBV29-1 and TRBJ1-2; maybe TRBD1 (6 bases). The CDR3 extends over 12 amino acids. The germline V and J ends were trimmed by 6 bases and 4 bases, with 12 bases remaining between them. The germline V gene encodes CDR1 SQVTM and CDR2 ANQGSEA. The DNA of the CDR3 is TGCAGCGTCCACAGGGAGACCTATGGCTACACCTTC. It codes for CSVHRETYGYTF.

CDR3 region: CASTGGVGTNEKLFF. CDR3 nucleotide sequence: TGTGCCAGCACCGGAGGGGTTGGAACTAATGAAAAACTGTTTTTT. The genes are TRBV2 and TRBJ1-4; weak D call: TRBD1 (5 bases). The V end was cut by 7 bases, the J end by 1 base, with 13 bases between. The germline V gene encodes CDR1 SNHLY and CDR2 FYNNEI. The CDR3 runs to 15 residues.